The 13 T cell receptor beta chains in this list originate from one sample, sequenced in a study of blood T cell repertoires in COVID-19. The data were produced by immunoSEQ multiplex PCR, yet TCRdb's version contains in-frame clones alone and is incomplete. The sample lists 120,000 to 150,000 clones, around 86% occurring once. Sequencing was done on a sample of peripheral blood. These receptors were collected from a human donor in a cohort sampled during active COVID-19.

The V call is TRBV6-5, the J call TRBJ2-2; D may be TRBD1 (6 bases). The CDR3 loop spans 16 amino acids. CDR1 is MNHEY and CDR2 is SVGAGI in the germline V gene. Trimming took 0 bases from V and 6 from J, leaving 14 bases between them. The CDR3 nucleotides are TGTGCCAGCAGTTACTCGACGAGCAGGGGAGCCGGGGAGCTGTTTTTT. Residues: CASSYSTSRGAGELFF.

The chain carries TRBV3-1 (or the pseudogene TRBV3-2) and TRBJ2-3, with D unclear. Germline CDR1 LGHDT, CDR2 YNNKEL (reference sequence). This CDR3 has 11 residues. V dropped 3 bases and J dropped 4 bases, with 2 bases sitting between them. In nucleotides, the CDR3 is TGTGCCAGCAGCCACTCAGATACGCAGTATTTT. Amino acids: CASSHSDTQYF.

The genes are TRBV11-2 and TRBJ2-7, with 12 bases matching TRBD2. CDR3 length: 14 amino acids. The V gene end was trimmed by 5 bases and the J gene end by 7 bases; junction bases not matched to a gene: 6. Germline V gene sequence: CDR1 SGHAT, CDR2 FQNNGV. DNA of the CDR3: TGTGCCAGCAGCCAGGGACTAGCGGGTTGGGAGCAGTACTTC. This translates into CASSQGLAGWEQYF. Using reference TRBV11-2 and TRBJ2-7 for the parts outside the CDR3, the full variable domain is EAGVAQSPRYKIIEKRQSVAFWCNPISGHATLYWYQQILGQGPKLLIQFQNNGVVDDSQLPKDRFSAERLKGVDSTLKIQPAKLEDSAVYLCASSQGLAGWEQYFGPGTRLTVT.

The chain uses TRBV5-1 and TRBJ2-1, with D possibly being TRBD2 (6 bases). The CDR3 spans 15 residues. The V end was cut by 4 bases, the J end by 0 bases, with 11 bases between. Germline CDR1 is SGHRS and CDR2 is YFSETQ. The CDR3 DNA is TGCGCCAGCAGCCAGGACGGGAGCTCCTACAATGAGCAGTTCTTC. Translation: CASSQDGSSYNEQFF.

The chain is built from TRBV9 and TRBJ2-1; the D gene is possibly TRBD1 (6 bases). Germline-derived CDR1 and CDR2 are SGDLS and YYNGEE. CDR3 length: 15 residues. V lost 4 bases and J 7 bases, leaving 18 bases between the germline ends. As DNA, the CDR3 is TGTGCCAGCAGCCCTAACCCCGACAGGCCAAATGAGCAGTTCTTC. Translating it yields CASSPNPDRPNEQFF.

The CDR3 loop is CASSLAGLEAFF. CDR3 nucleotide sequence: TGTGCCAGCAGTTTGGCAGGGCTTGAAGCTTTCTTT. The chain has TRBV28 and TRBJ1-1; tentatively, D is TRBD1 (5 bases). In germline, CDR1 is MDHEN, CDR2 SYDVKM. V was pared by 3 bases and J by 7 bases, with 9 bases between. CDR3 length: 12 residues.

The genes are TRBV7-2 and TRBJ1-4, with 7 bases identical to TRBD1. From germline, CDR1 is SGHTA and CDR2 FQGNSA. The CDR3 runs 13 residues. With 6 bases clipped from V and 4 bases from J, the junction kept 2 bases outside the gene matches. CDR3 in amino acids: CASRGQINEKLFF. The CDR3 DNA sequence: TGTGCCAGCAGGGGACAGATTAATGAAAAACTGTTTTTT. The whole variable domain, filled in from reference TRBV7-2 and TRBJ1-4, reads GAGVSQSPSNKVTEKGKDVELRCDPISGHTALYWYRQSLGQGLEFLIYFQGNSAPDKSGLPSDRFSAERTGGSVSTLTIQRTQQEDSAVYLCASRGQINEKLFFGSGTQLSVL.

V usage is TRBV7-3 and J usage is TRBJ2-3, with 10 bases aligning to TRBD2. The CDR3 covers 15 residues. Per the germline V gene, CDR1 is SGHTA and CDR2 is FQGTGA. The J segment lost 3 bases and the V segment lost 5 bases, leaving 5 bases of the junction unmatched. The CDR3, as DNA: TGTGCCAGCAGCCCACTAGCGGGAAGGACAGATACGCAGTATTTT. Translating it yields CASSPLAGRTDTQYF.

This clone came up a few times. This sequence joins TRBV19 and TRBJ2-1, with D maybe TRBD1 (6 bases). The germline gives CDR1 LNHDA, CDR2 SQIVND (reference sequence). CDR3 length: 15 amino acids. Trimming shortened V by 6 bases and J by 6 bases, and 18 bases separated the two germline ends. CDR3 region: CASSRPGAPGNEQFF. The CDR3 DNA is TGTGCCAGTAGCCGACCAGGGGCCCCCGGCAATGAGCAGTTCTTC.

The CDR3 reads CASSLVGGVETQYF. Written as DNA, the CDR3 is TGTGCCAGCAGCTTAGTGGGGGGAGTAGAGACCCAGTACTTC. The V call is TRBV7-9, the J call TRBJ2-5; a possible D gene is TRBD2 (6 bases). The germline V gene has CDR1 SEHNR and CDR2 FQNEAQ (reference sequence). This CDR3 spans 14 amino acids. V was clipped by 1 base and J by 4 bases, with 10 bases between them.

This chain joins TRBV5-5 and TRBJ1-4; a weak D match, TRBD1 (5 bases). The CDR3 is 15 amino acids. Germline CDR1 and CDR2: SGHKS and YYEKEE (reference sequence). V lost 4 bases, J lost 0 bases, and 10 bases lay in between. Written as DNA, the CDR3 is TGTGCCAGCAGCCTGACAGCTCCAACTAATGAAAAACTGTTTTTT. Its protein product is CASSLTAPTNEKLFF.

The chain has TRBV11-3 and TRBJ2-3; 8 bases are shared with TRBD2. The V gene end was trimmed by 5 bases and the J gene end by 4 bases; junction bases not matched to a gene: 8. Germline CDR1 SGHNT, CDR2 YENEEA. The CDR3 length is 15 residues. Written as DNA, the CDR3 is TGTGCCAGCAGCCTGGATAGCGGGATGCCAGATACGCAGTATTTT. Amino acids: CASSLDSGMPDTQYF.

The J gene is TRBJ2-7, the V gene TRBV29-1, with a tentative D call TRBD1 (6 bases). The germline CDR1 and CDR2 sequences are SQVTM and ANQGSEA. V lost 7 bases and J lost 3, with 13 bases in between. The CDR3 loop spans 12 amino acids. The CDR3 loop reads CSARDTDYEQYF. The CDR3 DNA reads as TGCAGCGCCAGGGACACTGACTACGAGCAGTACTTC.